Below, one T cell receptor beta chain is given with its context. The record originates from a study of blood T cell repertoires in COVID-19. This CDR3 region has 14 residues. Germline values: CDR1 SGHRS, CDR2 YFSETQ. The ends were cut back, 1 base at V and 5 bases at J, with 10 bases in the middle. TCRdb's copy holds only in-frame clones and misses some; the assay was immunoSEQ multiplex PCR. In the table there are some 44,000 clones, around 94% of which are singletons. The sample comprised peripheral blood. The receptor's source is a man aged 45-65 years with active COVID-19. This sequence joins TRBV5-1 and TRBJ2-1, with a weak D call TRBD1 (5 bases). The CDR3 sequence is CASSLMIGDNEQFF. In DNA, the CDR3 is TGCGCCAGCAGCTTGATGATAGGGGACAATGAGCAGTTCTTC.